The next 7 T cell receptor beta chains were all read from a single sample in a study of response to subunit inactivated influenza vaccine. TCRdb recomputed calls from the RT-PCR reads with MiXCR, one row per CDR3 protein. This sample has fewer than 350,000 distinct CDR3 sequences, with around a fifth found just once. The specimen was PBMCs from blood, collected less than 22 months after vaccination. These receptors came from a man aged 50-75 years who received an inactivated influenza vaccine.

CDR3 residues: CASSLETTRKEQFF. The CDR3 DNA follows: TGTGCCAGCAGCCTTGAGACTACTCGCAAAGAGCAGTTCTTC. The chain is built from TRBV14 and TRBJ2-1, with a weak D call TRBD2 (5 bases). The CDR3 is made up of 14 amino acids. V was pared by 4 bases and J by 10 bases, with 17 bases between. The germline CDR1 and CDR2 sequences are SGHDN and FVKESK.

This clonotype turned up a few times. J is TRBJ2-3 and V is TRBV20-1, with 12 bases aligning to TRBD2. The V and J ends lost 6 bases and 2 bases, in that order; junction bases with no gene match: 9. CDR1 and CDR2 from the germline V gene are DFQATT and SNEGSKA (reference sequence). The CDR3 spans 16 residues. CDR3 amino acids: CSAAWTSGKYTDTQYF. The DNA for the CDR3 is TGCAGTGCGGCTTGGACTAGCGGGAAGTACACAGATACGCAGTATTTT.

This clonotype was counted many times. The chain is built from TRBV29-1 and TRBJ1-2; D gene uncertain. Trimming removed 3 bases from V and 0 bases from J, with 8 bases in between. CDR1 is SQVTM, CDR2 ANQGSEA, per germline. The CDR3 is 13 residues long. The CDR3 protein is CSVEEETNYGYTF. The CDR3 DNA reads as TGCAGCGTTGAGGAGGAGACTAACTATGGCTACACCTTC.

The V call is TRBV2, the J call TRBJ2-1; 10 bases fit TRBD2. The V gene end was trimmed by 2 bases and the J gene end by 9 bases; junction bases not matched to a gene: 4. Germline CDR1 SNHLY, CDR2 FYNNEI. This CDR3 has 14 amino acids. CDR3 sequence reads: CASSELAGEGEQFF. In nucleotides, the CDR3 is TGTGCCAGCAGTGAACTAGCGGGGGAGGGTGAGCAGTTCTTC.

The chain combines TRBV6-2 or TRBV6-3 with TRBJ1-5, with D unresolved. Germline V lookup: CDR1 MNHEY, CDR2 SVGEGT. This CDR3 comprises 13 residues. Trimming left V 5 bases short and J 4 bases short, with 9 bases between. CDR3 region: CASSRNKNQPQHF. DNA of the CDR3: TGTGCCAGCAGTCGAAACAAAAATCAGCCCCAGCATTTT.

Here the CDR3 reads CSVGHTGVEQFF. In DNA, the CDR3 is TGCAGCGTTGGGCATACAGGGGTCGAGCAGTTCTTC. V usage is TRBV29-1 and J usage is TRBJ2-1; 7 bases fit TRBD1. Germline CDR1 reads SQVTM; CDR2 reads ANQGSEA. The V segment lost 4 bases and the J segment 10 bases; nucleotides outside the gene matches: 7. The CDR3 extends over 12 amino acids.

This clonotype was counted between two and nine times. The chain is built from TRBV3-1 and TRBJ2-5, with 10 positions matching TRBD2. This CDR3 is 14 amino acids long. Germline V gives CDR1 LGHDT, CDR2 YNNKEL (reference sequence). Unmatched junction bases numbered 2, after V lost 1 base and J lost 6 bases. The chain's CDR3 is CASSQVAGGKTQYF. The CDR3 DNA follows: TGTGCCAGCAGCCAAGTAGCGGGGGGAAAGACCCAGTACTTC.